What follows is one T cell receptor beta chain and its context. Its target is unknown. The table came from immunoSEQ multiplex PCR; TCRdb's copy has only in-frame clones and leaves some out. This table has tens of thousands of clones, 78% appearing once. The data stem from a study of radiotherapy plus CTLA-4 blockade in lung cancer. Whole-study findings and limits: In blood, after radiotherapy plus ipilimumab, tumor-derived TCR clones expanded.

V dropped 8 bases and J dropped 6; count of bases not matched to a gene: 3. The CDR3 extends over 14 amino acids. Germline V gene lookup returns CDR1 SNHLY and CDR2 FYNNEI. The TCR comes from a human donor with non-small cell lung cancer who had a complete response to radiotherapy plus ipilimumab. The specimen was peripheral blood, collected from a patient treated with radiotherapy plus ipilimumab. The chain recombines TRBV2 with TRBJ2-2; 13 nucleotides agree with TRBD2. Written as DNA, the CDR3 is TGTGCCAGCCGGACTAGCGGGAGCCCCGGGGAGCTGTTTTTT. It specifies CASRTSGSPGELFF.